Listed below are T cell receptor beta chains from one sample, sequenced in a study of T-cell reconstitution after alpha-beta-depleted transplantation in children. TCRdb processed the PCR reads anew with MiXCR; each CDR3 protein has one entry. This table holds some 500,000 distinct CDR3 sequences, around 18% found once. The input for sequencing was PBMCs from the stem cell graft donor, taken from the stem cell graft. The receptor source for this set is a human donor who donated a stem cell graft to a child with acute lymphoblastic leukemia. Each CDR3 is given with its conserved first and last residue. Fields, in order: D gene, J gene, V gene, clone size, CDR3 DNA, CDR3 protein. The D gene is left open where the match is weak. Rows may omit the clone size; those that give it use once, few, many or a size class.

NA | TRBJ1-1 | TRBV5-6 | NA | TGTGCCAGCAGCCGCGTACGACAGTTATCCACTGAAGCTTTCTTT | CASSRVRQLSTEAFF
TRBD2 | TRBJ2-1 | TRBV27 | NA | TGTGCCAGCAGCTTGGGAGGGAGATTAGACAATGAGCAGTTCTTC | CASSLGGRLDNEQFF
NA | TRBJ1-1 | TRBV10-3 | NA | TGTGCCATCGATTTAGCCATCGGGTTGACGAAAGTAAGATCGGAAATAGGCACTGAAGCTTTCTTT | CAIDLAIGLTKVRSEIGTEAFF
NA | TRBJ2-6 | TRBV5-1 | NA | TGCGCCAGCAGCTTCCCGGCCTCTAGGCGAGGCGGGTCTGGGGCCAACGTCCTGACTTTC | CASSFPASRRGGSGANVLTF
TRBD2 | TRBJ2-7 | TRBV6-1 | few | TGTGCCAGCGATCAGGCTAGCGGGAGTTACGAGCAGTACTTC | CASDQASGSYEQYF
TRBD1 | TRBJ2-7 | TRBV27 | NA | TGTGCCAGCAGGACGGGACAGGGTATCGACGAGCAGTACTTC | CASRTGQGIDEQYF
TRBD2 | TRBJ2-3 | TRBV5-6 | NA | TGTGCCAGCAGCTTGATTAGCGGGTTAAGCACAGATACGCAGTATTTT | CASSLISGLSTDTQYF
NA | TRBJ2-7 | TRBV29-1 | NA | TGCAGCGTTGAGGGGGATACATATTCCTACGAGCAGTACTTC | CSVEGDTYSYEQYF
TRBD1 | TRBJ1-2 | TRBV5-1 | few | TGCGCCAGCAGCGACCGCAGGGGGCCTGGCTACACCTTC | CASSDRRGPGYTF
NA | TRBJ1-4 | TRBV4-1 | few | TGCGCCAGCAGCCAAGTAGCGGGGGCTAATGAAAAACTGTTTTTT | CASSQVAGANEKLFF
NA | TRBJ2-1 | TRBV20-1 | NA | TGCAGTGCTGGCCCCGTGAGCTCCTACAATGAGCAGTTCTTC | CSAGPVSSYNEQFF
NA | TRBJ2-1 | TRBV6-1 | NA | TGTGCCACTGGGACTCCCGCAGAGTCCTACAATGAGCAGTTCTTC | CATGTPAESYNEQFF
NA | TRBJ1-2 | TRBV6-6 | NA | TGTGCCAGCAGTTACTCGCCGTGGTCGGGCTACACCTTC | CASSYSPWSGYTF
TRBD1 | TRBJ2-3 | TRBV5-1 | NA | TGCGCCAGCAGCTCGGACAGGGTTGATGTTTGGGCCCCCACAGATACGCAGTATTTT | CASSSDRVDVWAPTDTQYF
TRBD1 | TRBJ1-1 | TRBV10-3 | few | TGTGCCACCCGGGGCAGGGGGGCCACTGAAGCTTTCTTT | CATRGRGATEAFF
NA | TRBJ2-1 | TRBV28 | few | TGTGCCAGCAGTTTGTTTAGGGAGCAGTTCTTC | CASSLFREQFF
TRBD1 | TRBJ2-2 | TRBV5-1 | many | TGCGCCAGCAGCTCAACAGGGGGCCCCGGGGAGCTGTTTTTT | CASSSTGGPGELFF
TRBD1 | TRBJ2-7 | TRBV27 | few | TGTGCCAGCAGTCGACCGGGACAGGGCTACGAGCAGTACTTC | CASSRPGQGYEQYF
NA | TRBJ2-3 | TRBV19 | few | TGTGCCAGTAGTATCTCAACGGGCGCCGCTGATACGCAGTATTTT | CASSISTGAADTQYF
NA | TRBJ1-2 | TRBV27 | few | TGTGCCAGCAGTTTAAAGGAAAAAGGGCGAGGGGTCAACTATGGCTACACCTTC | CASSLKEKGRGVNYGYTF
NA | TRBJ2-3 | TRBV6-1 | NA | TGTGCCAGCGGCATTCCGTATTACGCAGATACGCAGTATTTT | CASGIPYYADTQYF
TRBD2 | TRBJ2-1 | TRBV11-2 | few | TGTGCCAGCAGCCGAACTAGCGGGCCGAACAATGAGCAGTTCTTC | CASSRTSGPNNEQFF
TRBD2 | TRBJ2-1 | TRBV20-1 | many | TGCAGTGCTAGCGGCGGGAGCACCTACAATGAGCAGTTCTTC | CSASGGSTYNEQFF
NA | TRBJ2-7 | TRBV29-1 | few | TGCAGCGTTGGGGCAGCGGGCCTTGCCTACGAGCAGTACTTC | CSVGAAGLAYEQYF
NA | TRBJ2-7 | TRBV12-3/TRBV12-4 | NA | TGTGCCAGCAGTTTATCGTCCGTAAACTACGAGCAGTACTTC | CASSLSSVNYEQYF
TRBD2 | TRBJ2-7 | TRBV9 | few | TGTGCCAGCAGCGCTGACTATGGGGGGGGCTACGAGCAGTACTTC | CASSADYGGGYEQYF
NA | TRBJ1-2 | TRBV14 | few | TGTGCCAGCAGCCAAGCAAGTCAGCGGGGCTATGGCTACACCTTC | CASSQASQRGYGYTF
NA | TRBJ2-1 | TRBV12-2 | NA | TGTGCAAGTCGCCAGGGACTAGCGGAGTACAATGAGCAGTTCTTC | CASRQGLAEYNEQFF
TRBD1 | TRBJ1-6 | TRBV4-1 | once | TGCGCCAGCAGCGGGACAGCTATTTCACCCCTCCACTTT | CASSGTAISPLHF
TRBD1 | TRBJ1-3 | TRBV5-1 | few | TGCGCCAGCAGCTTGGACGGGACAGGCCCCTCTGGAAACACCATATATTTT | CASSLDGTGPSGNTIYF
TRBD2 | TRBJ2-7 | TRBV7-9 | few | TGTGCCAGCAGCCCTGGGACTAGCGGGGACGAGCAGTACTTC | CASSPGTSGDEQYF
NA | TRBJ1-6 | TRBV6-6 | NA | TGTGGGGTAGGCGATAATTCACCCCTCCACTTT | CGVGDNSPLHF
NA | TRBJ2-3 | TRBV5-1 | NA | TGCGCCAGCAGCTCAACGACTTTGCGGGCTCTCACAGATACGCAGTATTTT | CASSSTTLRALTDTQYF
NA | TRBJ1-1 | TRBV7-9 | few | TGTGCCAGCAGCTCGCCCCGGGCCCGGGCTGAAGCTTTCTTT | CASSSPRARAEAFF
NA | TRBJ2-7 | TRBV29-1 | NA | TGCAGCGTGGGGGACGTCCTCTCCTACGAGCAGTACTTC | CSVGDVLSYEQYF
NA | TRBJ2-2 | TRBV5-5 | NA | TGTGCCAGCAGGCGGGACCAAAACACCGGGGAGCTGTTTTTT | CASRRDQNTGELFF
NA | TRBJ2-3 | TRBV6-6 | NA | TGTGCCAGCAGTTACGGTGTGGATACGCAGTATTTT | CASSYGVDTQYF
TRBD1 | TRBJ1-2 | TRBV6-1 | NA | TGTGCCAGTAAGGACAGGGGTAGTGGTGGCTACACCTTC | CASKDRGSGGYTF
NA | TRBJ2-2 | TRBV5-1 | NA | TGCGCCAGCAGCGGACAGCCGACTTCGAACACCGGGGAGCTGTTTTTT | CASSGQPTSNTGELFF
NA | TRBJ2-3 | TRBV20-1 | NA | TGCAGTGCTTCCTGGTCCGGTCGGAGCACAGATACGCAGTATTTT | CSASWSGRSTDTQYF
TRBD1 | TRBJ2-6 | TRBV5-1 | NA | TGCGCCAGCAGCATGACAGGGTTTACTGGGGCCAACGTCCTGACTTTC | CASSMTGFTGANVLTF